This T cell receptor beta chain was captured by sequencing in a study of cytomegalovirus exposure and HLA in healthy donors. 60 Vbeta and 13 Jbeta primers were used in PCR. Sequencing was performed with immunoSEQ multiplex PCR; in TCRdb, only in-frame clones are kept and a portion is missing. The data hold 150,000 to 200,000 clones, with about four fifths observed a single time. Trimming shortened V by 8 bases and J by 2 bases, and 13 bases separated the two germline ends. The CDR3 sequence is 14 residues long. From germline, CDR1 is MDHEN and CDR2 SYDVKM. Whereas donors were nominally healthy upon sampling, unrecorded immune exposures were probable.

This clonotype was obtained from a man aged 50 to 59 in good health and CMV-seropositive. Sequenced material: PBMCs. This sequence joins TRBV28 and TRBJ1-5; maybe TRBD1 (6 bases). CDR3 protein: CASLAGARNQPQHF. The CDR3 nucleotides read TGTGCCAGCCTCGCGGGGGCTCGCAATCAGCCCCAGCATTTT.